Shown below are 5 T cell receptor beta chains from a single sample sequenced in a study of blood T cell repertoires in COVID-19. Clones were sequenced by immunoSEQ multiplex PCR, and TCRdb holds only the in-frame ones, with some missing. The sample yields about 200,000 clones, 81% seen once. The specimen was peripheral blood. The origin of the receptors is a woman aged 80 or older with acute or convalescent COVID-19.

This clone was observed many times. The chain couples TRBV7-9 to TRBJ2-7, with TRBD1 as a possible D gene (6 bases). CDR3 length: 13 amino acids. Germline V lookup: CDR1 SEHNR, CDR2 FQNEAQ (reference sequence). Trimming removed 2 bases at V and 4 bases at J, with 9 bases between. The CDR3 DNA reads as TGTGCCAGCAGCTTAACAGGGTGGTACGAGCAGTACTTC. It yields the protein CASSLTGWYEQYF.

The CDR3 spells CASRKDSSYQETQYF. For the CDR3, the DNA is TGTGCCAGCAGAAAAGACAGCTCGTACCAAGAGACCCAGTACTTC. The chain carries TRBV6-5 and TRBJ2-5, with a tentative D call TRBD1 (5 bases). The germline CDR1 and CDR2 sequences are MNHEY and SVGAGI. The CDR3 contains 15 residues. With 6 bases removed from V and 0 bases from J, the gap between germline ends came to 14 bases.

The chain uses TRBV6-4 and TRBJ2-7; the match to TRBD2 covers 12 bases. Germline V gives CDR1 MRHNA, CDR2 SNTAGT. This CDR3 comprises 15 residues. The junction had 3 bases not matched to a gene; V was cut back by 5 bases and J by 1 base. Written as DNA, the CDR3 is TGTGCCAGCAGTCCACTAGCGGGAGGATCCTACGAGCAGTACTTC. It is translated as CASSPLAGGSYEQYF.

The V and J genes are TRBV6-5 and TRBJ1-2, with D maybe TRBD1 (5 bases). The CDR3 totals 13 residues. The V gene lost 6 bases and the J gene lost 5 bases, with 13 bases spanning the gap. Germline V gene data show CDR1 as MNHEY and CDR2 as SVGAGI. The DNA of the CDR3 is TGTGCCAGCAGGCGGGACCCCCCGTATGGCTACACCTTC. It is translated as CASRRDPPYGYTF.

This rearrangement joins TRBV7-3 to TRBJ1-1, with D maybe TRBD1 (6 bases). The germline V gene encodes CDR1 SGHTA and CDR2 FQGTGA. The CDR3 covers 14 residues. V was trimmed by 5 bases and J by 2 bases, leaving 12 bases between them. This chain's CDR3 is CASSLLDSNTEAFF. The CDR3 DNA sequence: TGTGCCAGCAGCCTCCTGGACAGCAACACTGAAGCTTTCTTT.